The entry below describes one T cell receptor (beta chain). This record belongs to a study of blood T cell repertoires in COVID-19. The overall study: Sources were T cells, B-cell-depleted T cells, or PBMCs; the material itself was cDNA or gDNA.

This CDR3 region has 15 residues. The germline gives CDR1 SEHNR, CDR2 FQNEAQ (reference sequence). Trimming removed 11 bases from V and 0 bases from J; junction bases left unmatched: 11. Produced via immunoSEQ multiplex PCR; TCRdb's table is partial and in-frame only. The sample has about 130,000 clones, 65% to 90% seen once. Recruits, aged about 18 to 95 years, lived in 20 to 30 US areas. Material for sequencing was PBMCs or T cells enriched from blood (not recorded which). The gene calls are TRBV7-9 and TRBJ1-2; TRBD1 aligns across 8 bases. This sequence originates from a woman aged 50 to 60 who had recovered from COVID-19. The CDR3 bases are TGTGCCGTACAGGACAGGGCCCGGCCTAACTATGGCTACACCTTC. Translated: CAVQDRARPNYGYTF. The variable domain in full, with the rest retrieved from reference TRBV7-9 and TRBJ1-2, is DTGVSQNPRHKITKRGQNVTFRCDPISEHNRLYWYRQTLGQGPEFLTYFQNEAQLEKSRLLSDRFSAERPKGSFSTLEIQRTEQGDSAMYLCAVQDRARPNYGYTFGSGTRLTVV.